These 7 T cell receptor beta chains share one sample of origin, sequenced in a study of shared clonotypes between healthy human individuals. The method was immunoSEQ multiplex PCR; TCRdb's version includes in-frame clones alone and lacks a portion of them. The table records 800,000 to 1,200,000 clones, 78% of them present only once. The sequenced sample was memory CD4+ T cells from PBMCs. Subset noted: CD45RA-negative fraction. The receptors were sampled from a man between 18 and 35 years old in good health. Some clones in this sample may be carry-over from other donors' samples.

The J gene is TRBJ2-3, the V gene TRBV5-1, with D unresolved. Germline values: CDR1 SGHRS, CDR2 YFSETQ. CDR3 length equals 13 residues. The V end was cut by 3 bases, the J end by 1 base, with 6 bases between. The DNA of the CDR3 is TGCGCCAGCAGCTGGTTCCGCACAGATACGCAGTATTTT. Protein: CASSWFRTDTQYF. Combining the CDR3 with reference TRBV5-1 and TRBJ2-3 gives the whole variable domain KAGVTQTPRYLIKTRGQQVTLSCSPISGHRSVSWYQQTPGQGLQFLFEYFSETQRNKGNFPGRFSGRQFSNSRSEMNVSTLELGDSALYLCASSWFRTDTQYFGPGTRLTVL.

Here the CDR3 reads CASSQDRGPAGVGYNEQFF. DNA of the CDR3: TGTGCCAGCAGCCAAGATCGAGGCCCTGCGGGAGTGGGGTACAATGAGCAGTTCTTC. The chain combines TRBV4-2 with TRBJ2-1; 7 bases agree with TRBD2. The germline gives CDR1 LGHNA, CDR2 YNFKEQ. The CDR3 is 19 residues long. V was clipped by 0 bases and J by 4 bases; unmatched bases: 15.

This rearrangement joins TRBV2 to TRBJ2-3, with 8 bases matching TRBD1. V lost 8 bases and J lost 4; bases outside the gene matches: 8. Germline V gene data show CDR1 as SNHLY and CDR2 as FYNNEI. The CDR3 runs 14 residues. The CDR3 is CASVFQGAADTQYF. CDR3 DNA sequence: TGTGCCAGCGTGTTTCAGGGGGCCGCAGATACGCAGTATTTT.

The chain recombines TRBV29-1 with TRBJ2-7; no clear D. This CDR3 spans 11 amino acids. Trimming removed 4 bases from V and 5 bases from J, with 9 bases in between. Germline V gene lookup returns CDR1 SQVTM and CDR2 ANQGSEA. CDR3 amino acids: CSVVWFDEQYF. The DNA of the CDR3 is TGCAGCGTTGTGTGGTTCGACGAGCAGTACTTC.

The chain links TRBV6-5 to TRBJ1-4; 8 nucleotides align to TRBD1. Germline loops: CDR1 MNHEY, CDR2 SVGAGI. The junction had 7 bases not matched to a gene; V was cut back by 4 bases and J by 6 bases. The length of the CDR3 is 15 residues. The DNA for the CDR3 is TGTGCCAGCAGTTCGACAGGGGTAGCGGATGAAAAACTGTTTTTT. Residues: CASSSTGVADEKLFF.

The J gene is TRBJ2-7, the V gene TRBV11-2, with unresolved D. Germline CDR1 reads SGHAT; CDR2 reads FQNNGV. V was shortened by 1 base and J by 0 bases, with 7 bases between the two germline ends. The CDR3 has 14 amino acids. The CDR3 reads CASSLVLSSYEQYF. CDR3 coding DNA: TGTGCCAGCAGCTTAGTTCTAAGCTCCTACGAGCAGTACTTC.

The rearrangement uses TRBV19 and TRBJ1-2; D not resolved. V was trimmed by 3 bases and J by 4 bases, leaving 6 bases between them. The CDR3 contains 12 residues. Germline lookup yields CDR1 LNHDA and CDR2 SQIVND (reference sequence). CDR3 sequence reads: CASSIRPYGYTF. In DNA form, the CDR3 reads TGTGCCAGTAGTATCCGTCCCTATGGCTACACCTTC.